Sequencing of this T cell receptor (beta chain) was carried out in a study of CD8+ T cells in alopecia areata. Extracted RNA was reverse transcribed into cDNA, the sequencing template. Repertoires were generated with immunoSEQ multiplex PCR, while TCRdb's copy carries only in-frame clones and drops some. Among 150,000 or so clones, around 87% were seen once, and the ten largest hold roughly 15%. Germline CDR1 reads MGHRA; CDR2 reads YSYEKL. There are 15 residues in the CDR3. Trimming stripped 1 base from V and 0 bases from J, with 8 bases between. The receptor was derived from a human donor with alopecia areata. Specimen: CD8+ T cells sorted from blood, collected at week 0. This rearrangement joins TRBV4-1 to TRBJ2-3, with D uncertain. The CDR3 DNA sequence: TGCGCCAGCAGCCAAGTGACAACTAGCACAGATACGCAGTATTTT. Encoded protein: CASSQVTTSTDTQYF.